One and the same sample provided the 19 T cell receptor beta chains below, sequenced in a study of T-cell reconstitution after alpha-beta-depleted transplantation in children. For TCRbeta, the library was prepared with unique molecular identifiers. TCRdb itself ran the PCR reads through MiXCR, one entry per CDR3 protein. The sample consists of hundreds of thousands of distinct CDR3 sequences, approximately 15% of them appearing once. The sample in question was PBMCs from the stem cell graft donor, obtained from the stem cell graft. These receptors came from a human donor who donated a stem cell graft to a child with acute myeloid leukemia.

This clonotype was counted many times. The chain joins TRBV20-1 to TRBJ2-3; D gene unclear. This CDR3 region has 14 residues. Germline V gene lookup returns CDR1 DFQATT and CDR2 SNEGSKA (reference sequence). The V end lost 6 bases, the J end lost 5 bases, and 18 bases lay between the germline ends. The CDR3 protein is CSANSGGVGDTQYF. Here the CDR3 DNA reads TGCAGTGCGAACTCGGGTGGGGTCGGAGATACGCAGTATTTT.

This clonotype was observed at least ten times. The chain uses TRBV20-1 and TRBJ1-2; weak D call: TRBD1 (5 bases). CDR1 DFQATT and CDR2 SNEGSKA come from the germline V gene (reference sequence). V gave up 3 bases and J gave up 7 bases, with 12 bases separating them. The CDR3 contains 12 residues. CDR3 in amino acids: CSASYGASGYTF. The CDR3 DNA follows: TGCAGTGCTAGTTACGGGGCGAGTGGCTACACCTTC.

The gene calls are TRBV7-2 and TRBJ2-1; D unresolved. Germline CDR1 SGHTA, CDR2 FQGNSA. The V end lost 3 bases, the J end lost 3 bases, and 12 bases lay between the germline ends. CDR3 length: 15 residues. The CDR3 sequence is CASSFRDTGYNEQFF. CDR3 coding DNA: TGTGCCAGCAGCTTTCGTGACACGGGCTACAATGAGCAGTTCTTC.

This clonotype was seen repeatedly, ten times or more. The chain is built from TRBV6-1 and TRBJ2-6, with D uncertain. The CDR3 contains 15 residues. V was cut by 1 base and J by 1 base, with 5 bases left in between. Germline lookup yields CDR1 MNHNS and CDR2 SASEGT. CDR3 DNA: TGTGCCAGCAGTGAAGGGCAGTCTGGGGCCAACGTCCTGACTTTC. It codes for CASSEGQSGANVLTF.

This sequence joins TRBV6-2 or TRBV6-3 and TRBJ1-1; maybe TRBD1 (5 bases). There are 15 residues in the CDR3. V lost 0 bases to trimming and J lost 4 bases, with 12 bases between them. CDR1 is MNHEY, CDR2 SVGEGT, per germline. CDR3 sequence: CASSYSMGRVTEAFF. As DNA, the CDR3 is TGTGCCAGCAGTTACTCGATGGGGCGTGTCACTGAAGCTTTCTTT.

The chain links TRBV27 to TRBJ1-6; 7 positions match TRBD1. Germline CDR1 reads MNHEY; CDR2 reads SMNVEV (reference sequence). V was clipped by 5 bases and J by 6 bases; unmatched bases: 7. This CDR3 spans 15 amino acids. The CDR3 bases are TGTGCCAGCAGTGGACCGGGACAGTTTAATTCACCCCTCCACTTT. Amino acids: CASSGPGQFNSPLHF.

This clonotype occurred a few times. The chain uses TRBV20-1 and TRBJ2-1, with a weak D call TRBD1 (6 bases). This CDR3 contains 17 residues. From germline, CDR1 is DFQATT and CDR2 SNEGSKA (reference sequence). The germline V and J ends were trimmed by 6 bases and 10 bases, with 31 bases remaining between them. This CDR3 is CSAQGQGTGSLSGEQFF. The CDR3 DNA follows: TGCAGTGCCCAGGGCCAGGGGACGGGGTCCCTCTCCGGGGAGCAGTTCTTC.

There are a few counts of this clonotype. The chain has TRBV20-1 and TRBJ1-4, with D hard to call. Trimming took off 1 base at V and 2 bases at J, with 17 bases between the two ends. There are 17 residues in the CDR3. Germline V lookup: CDR1 DFQATT, CDR2 SNEGSKA (reference sequence). CDR3 DNA sequence: TGCAGTGCTAGAGCCGAGGCGGGAGCAATGACTAATGAAAAACTGTTTTTT. It specifies CSARAEAGAMTNEKLFF.

The chain combines TRBV12-5 with TRBJ2-7; 9 nucleotides match TRBD1. Germline V gives CDR1 LGHNT, CDR2 FRNRAP. With 6 bases clipped from V and 3 bases from J, the junction kept 15 bases outside the gene matches. CDR3 length: 17 residues. The CDR3: CASGYALEGQGHYEQYF. CDR3 nucleotide sequence: TGTGCTAGTGGATACGCCCTCGAGGGACAGGGCCACTACGAGCAGTACTTC.

This clonotype was observed at least ten times. The chain is built from TRBV27 and TRBJ2-6; D uncertain. The CDR3 is 13 amino acids. In germline, CDR1 is MNHEY, CDR2 SMNVEV (reference sequence). Trimming removed 6 bases at V and 0 bases at J, with 3 bases between. CDR3 coding DNA: TGTGCCAGCAGGCGCTCTGGGGCCAACGTCCTGACTTTC. It specifies CASRRSGANVLTF.

V is TRBV12-3 or TRBV12-4 and J is TRBJ2-7, with unresolved D. The CDR3 contains 13 residues. Deletions cut 2 bases from V and 5 bases from J, with 10 bases between. The CDR3 nucleotides read TGTGCCAGCAGTTTATTAGGGCTCGACGAGCAGTACTTC. This encodes CASSLLGLDEQYF.

This clonotype was found many times. The junction does not match germline at one end; this may be a read error. CDR3 DNA sequence: TGCAGTGGTAGAAAGGGGGCGGGGAACACAGATACGCAGTATTTT. Translated, it gives CSGRKGAGNTDTQYF. The V and J genes are TRBV20-1 and TRBJ2-3; tentatively, D is TRBD1 (7 bases). Per germline, CDR1 DFQATT and CDR2 SNEGSKA (reference sequence). This CDR3 has 15 amino acids.

This clonotype came up once. The chain employs TRBV20-1 and TRBJ2-2, with D hard to call. The CDR3 consists of 13 residues. Trimming cost V 4 bases and J 3 bases, with 9 bases left between them. Germline V lookup: CDR1 DFQATT, CDR2 SNEGSKA (reference sequence). CDR3 DNA: TGCAGTGCTAAAAGCCGTGACACCGGGGAGCTGTTTTTT. Encoded protein: CSAKSRDTGELFF.

This clonotype has at least ten counts. V usage is TRBV20-1 and J usage is TRBJ2-5; 7 positions match TRBD2. Germline V gene sequence: CDR1 DFQATT, CDR2 SNEGSKA (reference sequence). Trimming removed 6 bases from V and 7 bases from J; junction bases left unmatched: 11. CDR3 size: 13 residues. The DNA for the CDR3 is TGCAGTGCCCGATGGGAGGGTTTGGGGACCCAGTACTTC. Its protein is CSARWEGLGTQYF.

This clonotype came up many times. The V gene is TRBV20-1, the J gene TRBJ1-2; D is ambiguous. Trimming stripped 4 bases from V and 2 bases from J, with 11 bases between. The germline V gene encodes CDR1 DFQATT and CDR2 SNEGSKA (reference sequence). This CDR3 contains 13 residues. The CDR3: CSAKGQMNYGYTF. The CDR3 bases are TGCAGTGCTAAAGGCCAGATGAACTATGGCTACACCTTC.

This clonotype showed up just a few times. The chain links TRBV7-9 to TRBJ2-1; TRBD1 aligns across 8 bases. The V gene's germline CDR1 is SEHNR and CDR2 FQNEAQ (reference sequence). This CDR3 has 17 residues. V dropped 5 bases and J dropped 3; count of bases not matched to a gene: 12. The CDR3 sequence: CASSHFSGTGNYNEQFF. Written as DNA, the CDR3 is TGTGCCAGCAGCCATTTCTCCGGGACAGGAAACTACAATGAGCAGTTCTTC.

This clonotype was detected a few times. The chain uses TRBV25-1 and TRBJ1-2, with a possible D match to TRBD1 (5 bases). Germline V gene data show CDR1 as MGHDK and CDR2 as SYGVNS. The CDR3 spans 15 residues. Trimming took off 6 bases at V and 1 base at J, with 15 bases between the two ends. DNA of the CDR3: TGTGCCAGCAGAACGTCTGGGGCCGATAACTATGGCTACACCTTC. Encoded protein: CASRTSGADNYGYTF.

There are many counts of this clonotype. This rearrangement joins TRBV7-2 to TRBJ1-1; no firm D call. V dropped 2 bases and J dropped 0 bases, with 13 bases sitting between them. This CDR3 is 16 amino acids long. Germline CDR1 SGHTA, CDR2 FQGNSA. CDR3 in amino acids: CASSLKMPGMNTEAFF. The CDR3 DNA is TGTGCCAGCAGCTTAAAGATGCCAGGAATGAACACTGAAGCTTTCTTT.

This clonotype was seen a handful of times. The chain has TRBV28 and TRBJ2-2; D remains ambiguous. The V end was cut by 3 bases, the J end by 0 bases, with 14 bases between. CDR3 size: 17 residues. Germline CDR1 reads MDHEN; CDR2 reads SYDVKM. The CDR3 nucleotides are TGTGCCAGCAGTTTCAACATAGAACTCGCGAACACCGGGGAGCTGTTTTTT. Protein: CASSFNIELANTGELFF.